This T cell receptor beta chain was found in a study of Ad26.COV2.S vaccination and SARS-CoV-2 variants. Looking at the study overall: The authors gave Ad26.COV2.S intramuscularly, either once or twice 56 days apart.

The CDR3 sequence is 14 residues long. Unmatched junction bases numbered 3, after V lost 4 bases and J lost 6 bases. The germline V gene encodes CDR1 SGDLS and CDR2 YYNGEE. Sequencing was performed with immunoSEQ multiplex PCR; in TCRdb, only in-frame clones are kept and a portion is missing. This table holds some 640,000 clones, around 92% found once. Sample treatment: some 19 received Ad26.COV2.S at low or high dose, single or two shots; roughly five received placebo; per-sample allocation not given. Repertoires come from day 63 after the first vaccine or placebo injection. This specimen was peripheral blood, taken in a trial of Ad26.COV2.S vaccine versus placebo. This receptor was taken from a person aged 18-60 years who received the Ad26.COV2.S COVID-19 vaccine or a placebo. The chain employs TRBV9 and TRBJ2-7; 14 positions agree with TRBD2. Here the CDR3 DNA reads TGTGCCAGCAGCCCGGGACTAGCGGGGGCCGAGCAGTACTTC. This codes for CASSPGLAGAEQYF.